This T cell receptor (beta chain) originates from a study of T-cell memory formation after mild COVID-19. Study-level points and caveats: Nothing confirmed that second-wave clones peaking on day 37 were specific for SARS-CoV-2.

TCRdb reprocessed the 5' RACE reads with MiXCR, giving one entry per CDR3 protein. The profile covers 300,000 or so distinct CDR3 sequences, with 15% to 20% appearing a single time and more than 20% taken by the ten largest. This clonotype was seen a handful of times. Antigen specificity is unknown. The germline V gene has CDR1 SGHRS and CDR2 YFSETQ. This CDR3 region has 14 residues. The trim removed 4 bases at V and 2 bases at J, leaving 3 bases unmatched. The sequence was collected from a young man who had mild COVID-19 (a few samples of this study predate the infection). Cell type and time point are not known. Source material: PBMCs or a T cell subset sorted from them (not recorded which). This sequence joins TRBV5-1 and TRBJ1-3; 7 bases agree with TRBD1. CDR3 sequence (DNA): TGCGCCAGCAGCGTGGGGACAGCTGGAAACACCATATATTTT. This sequence encodes CASSVGTAGNTIYF.